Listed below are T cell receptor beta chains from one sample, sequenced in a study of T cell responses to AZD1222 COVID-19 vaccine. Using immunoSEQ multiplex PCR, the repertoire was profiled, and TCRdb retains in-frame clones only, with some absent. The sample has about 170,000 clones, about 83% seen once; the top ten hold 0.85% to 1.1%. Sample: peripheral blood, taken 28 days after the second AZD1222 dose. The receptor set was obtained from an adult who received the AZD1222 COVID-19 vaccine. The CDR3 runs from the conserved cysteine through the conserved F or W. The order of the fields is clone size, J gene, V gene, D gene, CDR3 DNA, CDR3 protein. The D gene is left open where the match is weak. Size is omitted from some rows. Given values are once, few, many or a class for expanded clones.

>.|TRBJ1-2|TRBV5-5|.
TGTGCCAGCAGCTCGCAGGTTGGAACTCTCTATGGCTACACCTTC
CASSSQVGTLYGYTF
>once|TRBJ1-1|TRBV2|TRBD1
TGTGCCAGCGGGACAGGGGTCACTGAAGCTTTCTTT
CASGTGVTEAFF
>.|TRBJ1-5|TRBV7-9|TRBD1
TGTGCCAGCAGCTTAGGTAAACCGGGACAGGGGTCTCAGCCCCAGCATTTT
CASSLGKPGQGSQPQHF
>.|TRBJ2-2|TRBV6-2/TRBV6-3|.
TGTGCCAGCAGTACCCTCAGGGGGGTAACGAACACCGGGGAGCTGTTTTTT
CASSTLRGVTNTGELFF
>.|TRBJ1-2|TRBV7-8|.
TGTGCCAGCAGCGATGACAGCCCATATGGCTACACCTTC
CASSDDSPYGYTF
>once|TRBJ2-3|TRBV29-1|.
TGCAGCGTGGGCCCTGTGGATACGCAGTATTTT
CSVGPVDTQYF
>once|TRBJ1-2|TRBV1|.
TGCACCAGCAGCCAAGAAGGTCACTGCCAATATGGCTACACCTTC
CTSSQEGHCQYGYTF
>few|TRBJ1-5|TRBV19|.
TGTGCCAGTAGTATGAATAGGGGAGGGCAGCCCCAGCATTTT
CASSMNRGGQPQHF
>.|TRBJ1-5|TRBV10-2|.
TGCGCCAGCAGTGAGTCGGGGGGAGATCAGCCCCAGCATTTT
CASSESGGDQPQHF
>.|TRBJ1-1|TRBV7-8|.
TGTGCCAGCAGCTCGGGAACGAGGGCCCAAGCTTTCTTT
CASSSGTRAQAFF
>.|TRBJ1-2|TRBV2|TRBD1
TGTGCCAGCAGGATGACAGGGAGGGTGGATGGCTACACCTTC
CASRMTGRVDGYTF
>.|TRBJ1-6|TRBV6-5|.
TGTGCCAGCAGTTACAAGGGGGGCAATTCACCCCTCCACTTT
CASSYKGGNSPLHF
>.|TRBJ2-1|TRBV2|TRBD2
TGTGCCAGCCGACGACTAGCGGGGAGCTCCTACAATGAGCAGTTCTTC
CASRRLAGSSYNEQFF
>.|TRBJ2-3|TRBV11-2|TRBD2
TGTGCCAGCAGCTTATCCAGCGGGGGGGGCACAGATACGCAGTATTTT
CASSLSSGGGTDTQYF
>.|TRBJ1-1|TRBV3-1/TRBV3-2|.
TGTGCCAGCAGCCTAGCGGTGAACACTGAAGCTTTCTTT
CASSLAVNTEAFF
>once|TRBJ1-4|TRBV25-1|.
TGTGCCAGCATGGGGGGTACCGCGTATTGGAAGGAAAAACTGTTTTTT
CASMGGTAYWKEKLFF
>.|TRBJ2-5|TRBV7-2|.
TGTGCCAGCAGCTTCGAAGGACTAGAGACCCAGTACTTC
CASSFEGLETQYF
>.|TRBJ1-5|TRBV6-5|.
TGTGCCAGCAGACCTGGACAGAATCAGCCCCAGCATTTT
CASRPGQNQPQHF
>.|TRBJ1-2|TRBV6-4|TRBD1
TGTGCCAGCAGTCACACCGGGACAGGGAATGGCTACACCTTC
CASSHTGTGNGYTF
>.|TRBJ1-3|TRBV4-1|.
TGCGCCAGCAGCCCATGGTCCTTGAGCTCTGGAAACACCATATATTTT
CASSPWSLSSGNTIYF
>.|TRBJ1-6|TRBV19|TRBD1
TGTGCCAGTAGTACTACCTCAGGGGGACGGACACCCCTCCACTTT
CASSTTSGGRTPLHF
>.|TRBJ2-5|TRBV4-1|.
TGCGCCAGCAGCCAAGATTGGGGAGATTTAGAGACCCAGTACTTC
CASSQDWGDLETQYF
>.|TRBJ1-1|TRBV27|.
TGTGCCAGCAGTTTGGGGGGCCCCAGAGGCACTGAAGCTTTCTTT
CASSLGGPRGTEAFF
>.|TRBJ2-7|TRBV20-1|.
TGCAGTGCTAGTTTAATGGGGGTAGGGGACGAGCAGTACTTC
CSASLMGVGDEQYF
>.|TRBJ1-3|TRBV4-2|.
TGTGCCAGCAGCCAGGGCGAATATCGAAACACCATATATTTT
CASSQGEYRNTIYF
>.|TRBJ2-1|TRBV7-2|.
TGTGCCAGCAGCTTAGACTACAGGGTCTACAATGAGCAGTTCTTC
CASSLDYRVYNEQFF
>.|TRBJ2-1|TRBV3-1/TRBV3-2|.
TGTGCCAGCAGCCACGGGGCAGGGGGAGGGTACAATGAGCAGTTCTTC
CASSHGAGGGYNEQFF
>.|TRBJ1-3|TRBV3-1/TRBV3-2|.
TGTGCCAGCCGGCAGGGAAGAACTGGAAACACCATATATTTT
CASRQGRTGNTIYF
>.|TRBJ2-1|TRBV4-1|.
TGCGCCAGCAGCCAAGATCCGTCGAGCTCCTACAATGAGCAGTTCTTC
CASSQDPSSSYNEQFF
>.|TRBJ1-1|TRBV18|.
TGTGCCAGCTCACCACAGGGTTTGGGCACTGAAGCTTTCTTT
CASSPQGLGTEAFF
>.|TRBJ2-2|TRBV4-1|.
TGCGCCAGCAGCCAAGTGTTGAAGGTTGAACGGTGGGGCGCCGGGGAGCTGTTTTTT
CASSQVLKVERWGAGELFF
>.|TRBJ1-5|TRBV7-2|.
TGTGCCAGCAGCTCGGGTTGGAGGGGTAGCAATCAGCCCCAGCATTTT
CASSSGWRGSNQPQHF
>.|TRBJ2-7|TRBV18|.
TGTGCCAGCTCAAAGTACCCCTGGGACTCCTACGAGCAGTACTTC
CASSKYPWDSYEQYF
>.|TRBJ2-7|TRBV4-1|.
TGCGCCAGCAGCCCACAGGGGCAGGGAGGCGGATGGTACTTC
CASSPQGQGGGWYF
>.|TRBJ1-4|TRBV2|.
TGTGCCAGCAACCAGGGGGAAAAACTGTTTTTT
CASNQGEKLFF
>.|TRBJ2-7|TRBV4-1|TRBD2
TGCGCCAGCAGCCATGTAGCGGGGCTGCGCAGGGAGCAGTACTTC
CASSHVAGLRREQYF
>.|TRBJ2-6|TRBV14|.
TGTGCCAGCATGTACTCTGGGGCCAACGTCCTGACTTTC
CASMYSGANVLTF
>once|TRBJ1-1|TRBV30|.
TGTGCCTGGAGTTGGGGACGGGGCCCCGATGAAGCTTTCTTT
CAWSWGRGPDEAFF
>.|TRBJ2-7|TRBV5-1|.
TGCGCCAGCAGCTTGGGGGGCAGCGTATACGAGCAGTACTTC
CASSLGGSVYEQYF
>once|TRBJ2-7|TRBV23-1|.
TGCGCCAGCAGTCCGGAGGGAGCAGGGTACGAGCAGTACTTC
CASSPEGAGYEQYF
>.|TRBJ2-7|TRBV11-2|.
TGTGCCAGCAGCTTAGAAGGGGGGAGAGGTTACGAGCAGTACTTC
CASSLEGGRGYEQYF
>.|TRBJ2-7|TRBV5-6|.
TGTGCCAGCAGCTCGACAGTCATCGGTGAGCAGTACTTC
CASSSTVIGEQYF
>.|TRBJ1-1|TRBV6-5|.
TGTGCCAGCAGTTACTCGAGCCAGGCGAACACTGAAGCTTTCTTT
CASSYSSQANTEAFF
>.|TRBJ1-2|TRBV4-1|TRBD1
TGCGCCAGCAGCCAAGGACAGGGTTCCTATGGCTACACCTTC
CASSQGQGSYGYTF
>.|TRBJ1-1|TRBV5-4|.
TGTGCCAGCAGCTTGGCCTCTGCGAACACTGAAGCTTTCTTT
CASSLASANTEAFF
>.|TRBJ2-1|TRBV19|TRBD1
TGTGCCAGTAGCCAAGGACAGGGGGCATATGAGCAGTTCTTC
CASSQGQGAYEQFF
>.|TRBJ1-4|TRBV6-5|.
TGTGCCAGCAGTTACTCGAACCGAGATCCGTTTTTT
CASSYSNRDPFF
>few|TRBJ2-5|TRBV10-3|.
TGTGCCATCAGTGAGTCGAACGGGGGACAAGAGACCCAGTACTTC
CAISESNGGQETQYF
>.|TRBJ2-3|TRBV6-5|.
TGTGCCAGCACCAACGGATATAGCACAGATACGCAGTATTTT
CASTNGYSTDTQYF
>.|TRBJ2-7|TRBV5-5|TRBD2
TGTGCCAGCAGCTTGGCCGGGCGGGGGGGACCCTACGAGCAGTACTTC
CASSLAGRGGPYEQYF
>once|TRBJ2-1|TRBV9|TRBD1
TGTGCCAGCAGCCAAGGGACAGTCCAGGGGAATGAGCAGTTCTTC
CASSQGTVQGNEQFF
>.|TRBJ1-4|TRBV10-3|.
TGTGCCATCAGTGACCAGGGAATGCGAAATGAAAAACTGTTTTTT
CAISDQGMRNEKLFF
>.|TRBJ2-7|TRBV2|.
TGTGCCAGCCATACTTCAAGGGAGCAGTACTTC
CASHTSREQYF
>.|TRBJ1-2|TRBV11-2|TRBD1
TGTGCCAGCAGTTCACGAGAAAAGACAGGGGCCCCCTTCTATGGCTACACCTTC
CASSSREKTGAPFYGYTF